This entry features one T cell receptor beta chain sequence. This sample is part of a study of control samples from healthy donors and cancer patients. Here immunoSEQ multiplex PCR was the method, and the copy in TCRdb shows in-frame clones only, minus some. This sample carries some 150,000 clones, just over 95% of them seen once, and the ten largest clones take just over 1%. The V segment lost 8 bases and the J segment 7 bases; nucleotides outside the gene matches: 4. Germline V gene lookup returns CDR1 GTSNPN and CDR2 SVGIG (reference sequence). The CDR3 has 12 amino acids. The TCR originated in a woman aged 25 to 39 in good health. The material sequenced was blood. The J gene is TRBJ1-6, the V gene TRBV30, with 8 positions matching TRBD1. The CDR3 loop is CAGQGENSPLHF. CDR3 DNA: TGTGCCGGACAGGGTGAAAATTCACCCCTCCACTTT.